The entry below describes one T cell receptor beta chain. The antigen remains unidentified. The record originates from a study of metastatic and nonmetastatic thyroid tumors. Background on the study: Comparative analysis of repertoires was undertaken across blood and tumor or nodule tissue obtained from malignant and benign thyroid patients. Study-level findings and limits: Malignant thyroid tumors reportedly had TCR beta diversity that was significantly higher than in benign nodules, in blood and tumor.

There were no patients who had received any treatment before thyroid surgery. Germline V CDR1 and CDR2: SGHKS, YYEKEE (reference sequence). Trimming cost V 4 bases and J 2 bases, with 18 bases left between them. This CDR3 is 16 amino acids long. In the study's own analysis: It was from CDR3 differences across clinicopathological groups that a distant-metastasis classifier for papillary thyroid cancer was built. TCRdb re-processed the PCR reads through MiXCR. TCRdb, rather than the study authors, made the V and J calls. The sample contains under 75,000 clones, about 17% of which appear only once. Sequencing was done on a sample of blood. This chain uses TRBV5-5 with TRBJ1-1; D ambiguous. The sequence came from a female donor with papillary thyroid cancer or a benign thyroid nodule (not recorded which). Some clones in this sample may be carry-over from other donors' samples. The CDR3: CASSPREISFNTEAFF. In DNA form, the CDR3 reads TGTGCCAGCAGCCCACGGGAAATTAGTTTTAACACTGAAGCTTTCTTT.